The rows below give T cell receptor beta chains drawn from one sample of a study of PD-L1 blockade in urothelial cancer. The data were produced by immunoSEQ multiplex PCR, yet TCRdb's version contains in-frame clones alone and is incomplete. The table lists about 53,000 clones, around nine tenths of them singletons. The source was PBMCs, collected around atezolizumab (anti-PD-L1) treatment. Every receptor here comes from a woman aged 55-69 years with urothelial cancer. CDR3s include the opening cysteine and the closing phenylalanine or tryptophan. A D gene is named only where the DNA matches it firmly. Size values are once, few and many counts, or a class for expanded clones, and some rows have none.

j_call clone_size d_call v_call cdr3_nt cdr3_aa
TRBJ2-1 . . TRBV5-1 TGCGCCAGCAGCCCCGGGAACAGCTCCTACAATGAGCAGTTCTTC CASSPGNSSYNEQFF
TRBJ1-4 . TRBD1 TRBV29-1 TGCAGCGTCGTTATCAGGGGGATAGTTGAAAAACTGTTTTTT CSVVIRGIVEKLFF
TRBJ2-1 . . TRBV7-2 TGTGCCAGCAGCATACTAGCAGCTAACGACAATGAGCAGTTCTTC CASSILAANDNEQFF
TRBJ2-5 . . TRBV28 TGTGCCAGCAGTTTAGGAATTAACATCCAGGGTCGCCAAGAGACCCAGTACTTC CASSLGINIQGRQETQYF
TRBJ1-1 . . TRBV20-1 TGCAGTGCTAGAGAAACAGGGACAGCTTTCTTT CSARETGTAFF
TRBJ2-3 . TRBD2 TRBV7-9 TGTGCCTGGGGGGAGGGTTCGAGAAGCACAGATACGCAGTATTTT CAWGEGSRSTDTQYF
TRBJ2-7 . TRBD2 TRBV5-1 TGCGCCAGCAGCCCCACTCTAGCGGGGGTTCACGAGCAGTACTTC CASSPTLAGVHEQYF
TRBJ2-7 . TRBD2 TRBV15 TGTGCCACCAGCAGAGAAGGTGCGGGAGCGGGAGAGCAGTACTTC CATSREGAGAGEQYF
TRBJ2-1 . TRBD1 TRBV12-5 TGTGCTAGTGGCCGGGACAGGGTGAGCGATGAGCAGTTCTTC CASGRDRVSDEQFF
TRBJ2-7 once TRBD1 TRBV19 TGTGCCAGTAGTGCCCTGGGACAGCTCGAAGCCTACGAGCAGTACTTC CASSALGQLEAYEQYF
TRBJ1-2 . . TRBV6-5 TGTGCCAGCAAAAGGGGAGGGATGGGGATCTATGGCTACACCTTC CASKRGGMGIYGYTF
TRBJ1-2 . TRBD1 TRBV11-2 TGTGCCAGCAGCTTAGGTTCGGCAGGGGGCTGGCTTGGCTACACCTTC CASSLGSAGGWLGYTF
TRBJ1-5 . . TRBV18 TGTGCCAGCTCCCCAACAGGGCAGGGATTTGGCAATCAGCCCCAGCATTTT CASSPTGQGFGNQPQHF
TRBJ2-1 . TRBD2 TRBV28 TGTGCCAGCAGGCGCGGGAGCTCCTACAATGAGCAGTTCTTC CASRRGSSYNEQFF
TRBJ2-1 few . TRBV18 TGTGCCAGCTCACCACCGACAAATGAGCAGTTCTTC CASSPPTNEQFF
TRBJ1-4 . TRBD1 TRBV11-2 TGTGCCAGCAGCTGGAGGGACAGACTGAATGAAAAACTGTTTTTT CASSWRDRLNEKLFF
TRBJ1-1 . . TRBV20-1 TGCAGTGCTCTACGTACCACTGAAGCTTTCTTT CSALRTTEAFF
TRBJ1-6 . TRBD1 TRBV5-4 TGTGCCAGCAGCCTAGAGACAGGGGCTAATTCACCCCTCCACTTT CASSLETGANSPLHF
TRBJ2-2 . TRBD1 TRBV10-3 TGTGCCACCACAGGGGACACCGGGGAGCTGTTTTTT CATTGDTGELFF
TRBJ2-5 . TRBD1 TRBV28 TGTGCCAGCAGTTCCGGACAGGGCATACAAGAGACCCAGTACTTC CASSSGQGIQETQYF
TRBJ1-4 . . TRBV5-1 TGCGCCAGCAGCTACCTGGAGGGTAATGAAAAACTGTTTTTT CASSYLEGNEKLFF
TRBJ2-1 . TRBD2 TRBV6-5 TGTGCCAGCAGTTACTCGACTAGCGGGAGTTTAAATGAGCAGTTCTTC CASSYSTSGSLNEQFF
TRBJ1-5 . . TRBV5-1 TGCGCCAGCAGCCCGGAGGGGGGGACCTTGAGCAATCAGCCCCAGCATTTT CASSPEGGTLSNQPQHF
TRBJ1-5 . TRBD1 TRBV28 TGTGCCAGCAGTCCTACAGGGGGGAGCAATCAGCCCCAGCATTTT CASSPTGGSNQPQHF
TRBJ2-1 . . TRBV7-9 TGTGCCAGCAGCCAGAATTACAATGAGCAGTTCTTC CASSQNYNEQFF
TRBJ2-7 . . TRBV13 TGTGCCAGCAGTGCTCTCGGTGAGCAGTACTTC CASSALGEQYF
TRBJ2-1 . TRBD2 TRBV7-2 TGTGCCAGCAGCTTCTGGGGTGGCGGGAGCAATGAGCAGTTCTTC CASSFWGGGSNEQFF
TRBJ2-7 . TRBD2 TRBV5-5 TGTGCCAGCAGCTTCACTAGCGGGACCTACGAGCAGTACTTC CASSFTSGTYEQYF
TRBJ2-5 . . TRBV2 TGTGCCAGCAGTGTATCCCCGGAGACCCAGTACTTC CASSVSPETQYF
TRBJ2-1 . . TRBV5-1 TGCGCCAGCAGCTTGGGAGAGTACAGCGGCAATGAGCAGTTCTTC CASSLGEYSGNEQFF
TRBJ2-1 . . TRBV6-8 TGTGCCAGCAGCTCGCCATGGACTAGGGGGGTCAATGAGCAGTTCTTC CASSSPWTRGVNEQFF
TRBJ2-2 . . TRBV19 TGTGCCAGTAAGATAGGACAACGGTTCACCGGGGAGCTGTTTTTT CASKIGQRFTGELFF
TRBJ1-1 . TRBD1 TRBV5-6 TGTGCCAGCAGCCTGGACAGGGGGACTGAAGCTTTCTTT CASSLDRGTEAFF
TRBJ2-3 . . TRBV6-5 TGTGCCAGCAGAACAGGGTTGGCAGATACGCAGTATTTT CASRTGLADTQYF
TRBJ1-5 once . TRBV28 TGTGCCAGCAGCATCCCAGATACCAATCAGCCCCAGCATTTT CASSIPDTNQPQHF
TRBJ2-4 . . TRBV6-1 TGTGCCAGCAGGGGGAGACTAGCCAAAAACATTCAGTACTTC CASRGRLAKNIQYF
TRBJ2-2 . TRBD1 TRBV13 TGTGCCAGCAGCCCGGGACAGGGGGCACGCACCGGGGAGCTGTTTTTT CASSPGQGARTGELFF
TRBJ2-3 . TRBD2 TRBV27 TGTGCCAGCCAAGACTATGGCGGGAGTGACACAGATACGCAGTATTTT CASQDYGGSDTDTQYF
TRBJ2-7 . TRBD1 TRBV5-1 TGCGCCAGTGGGACAGGGAGCTCCTACGAGCAGTACTTC CASGTGSSYEQYF